This T cell receptor beta chain was sequenced during a study of shared T cell receptors in the human thymus. Generated by immunoSEQ multiplex PCR, the TCRdb table keeps only in-frame clones and is missing some. The sample gives almost 550,000 clones, 70% to 80% of which show up once; roughly 0.013% is in the top ten. The V and J ends lost 5 bases and 4 bases, in that order; junction bases with no gene match: 6. The CDR3 sequence is 14 residues long. Germline V gene lookup returns CDR1 MNHNS and CDR2 SASEGT. The data were also submitted as part of a second study, on human thymus T cells. This second report adds: Donation was from healthy Finnish infants who were having corrective surgery that addressed congenital heart defects. Corrective cardiac surgery supplied the resected thymus tissue. Both thymic and peripheral blood repertoires showed apparently biased V and J usage. Thymic repertoires of unrelated individuals were reported in related research to overlap highly.

Sequenced material: thymocytes. This TCR was recovered from a boy in the first two years of life with a congenital heart defect. The chain uses TRBV6-1 and TRBJ2-3, with 7 bases matching TRBD1. The CDR3 sequence: CASSRDSDPDTQYF. The CDR3 DNA reads TGTGCCAGCAGTCGGGACAGTGACCCAGATACGCAGTATTTT.